The entry below describes one T cell receptor beta chain. The data belong to a study of blood T cell repertoires in COVID-19. The overall study: COVID-19 samples from acute and convalescent phases originated in the United States, Italy and Spain. T cells, B-cell-depleted T cells, or PBMCs supplied cDNA or gDNA.

Per the original methods: Scientists estimated how many nucleated cells there were by amplifying reference gene primers. TCRdb's table, derived via immunoSEQ multiplex PCR, lists solely in-frame clones and lacks some. V and J calls and clone size are copied from that table; D and trimming were computed from the DNA. The table has 200,000 to 250,000 clones, roughly four fifths seen once; the top ten hold around 2%. The TCR was taken from a man between 25 and 39 years old who had recovered from COVID-19. Material for sequencing was peripheral blood.

This chain's CDR3 is CASSPRTGVAFF. CDR3 sequence (DNA): TGTGCCAGCAGCCCCCGGACAGGGGTGGCTTTCTTT. The chain links TRBV3-1 (or the pseudogene TRBV3-2) to TRBJ1-1, with 9 nucleotides matching TRBD1. The CDR3 runs 12 residues. J gave up 11 bases and V 4 bases, and 5 bases lay outside the gene matches. Germline CDR1 and CDR2: LGHDT and YNNKEL (reference sequence).